This record covers a single T cell receptor (beta chain). No antigen is known for it. No base qualities exist here, and no much larger clone lies one base off it. The trial excluded patients who had a history of autoimmune disease or were on systemic immunosuppression. In every dose cohort, peripheral blood was drawn for TCR sequencing at baseline, cycle 4 day 1, and cycle 7 day 1. The samples were drawn from a first-in-human, open-label, multicenter phase I dose-escalation trial of ivuxolimab. The trial enrolled adults with locally advanced or metastatic head and neck squamous cell, hepatocellular, melanoma or renal cell carcinoma. Before TCR sequencing, CD4+ T cells and CD8+ T cells were sorted from peripheral blood as separate populations. Genomic DNA was isolated from the sorted cells so that the TCRbeta CDR3 region could be sequenced. The immunoSEQ Assay was used to sequence the TCRbeta CDR3 regions. TCRdb retrieved this table from immuneACCESS and kept in-frame rearrangements only. Not all clones are present; in checked studies, unresolved V genes account for under half, and no reason is known for the remainder. The sample has almost 35,000 clones on record, approximately 80% of them singletons. The leading ten clones occupy roughly 9.8% of the sample.

From the cysteine through the phenylalanine, the CDR3 covers 15 amino acids. CDR3 DNA is the only sequence kept; it has 45 bases, read in frame from the first base. CDR1 and CDR2 (SGHDN, FVKESK) derive from the germline V gene. The V end gives up 4 bases and the J end 7 bases, leaving 7 bases in the junction not matched to a gene. This entry comes from a study of OX40 agonist ivuxolimab in advanced cancers. About the study as a whole: The costimulatory receptor OX40 (CD134) was targeted by ivuxolimab, a fully human IgG2 agonistic monoclonal antibody. Intravenous ivuxolimab was administered to patients every 2 weeks at six dose levels: 0.01, 0.1, 0.3, 1.5, 3 and 10 mg/kg. Of the approximately 50 dose-escalation patients, hepatocellular carcinoma was present in about 20, melanoma in around 15, renal cell carcinoma in 9 and head and neck cancer in 9. In the dose-escalation cohort, around 80% of patients were male, and the mean age was roughly 60 years with a range of roughly 23 to 79. Prior anti-PD-1, anti-PD-L1 or anti-CTLA-4 therapy was permitted, and checkpoint inhibitors had been received by about 44% of dose-escalation patients. Partial responses occurred in three dose-escalation patients, of whom one had hepatocellular carcinoma and two had cutaneous melanoma. The point of sequencing TCRbeta in the periphery was to test whether ivuxolimab changed TCR sequence diversity and drove clonal T-cell expansion. The paper describes the monotherapy dose-escalation part (N ≈ 51 patients) of the phase I trial of ivuxolimab.

Results the study describes overall, beyond this receptor: In partial responders in the 0.1-3.0 mg/kg groups, normalized peripheral clonal expansion was found to be among the lowest, especially among CD8+ T cells. Low levels of normalized T-cell clonal expansion were also seen in some nonresponding patients. After ivuxolimab, more expanded clones were found on average in CD8+ T cells than in CD4+ T cells. Which antigens the clonally expanded peripheral T cells were specific for was not determined. At doses of 0.1 to 3.0 mg/kg, clonal expansion of both CD4+ and CD8+ blood T cells was observed from baseline to week 6.

This receptor was taken from an adult with an advanced solid tumor such as melanoma, head and neck, liver or kidney cancer. The rearrangement joined TRBV14 to TRBJ2-7; 13 central nucleotides agree with TRBD2. Sequenced here: CD4+ or CD8+ T cells sorted from blood, sampled in a trial of the OX40 agonist ivuxolimab. The sequenced DNA: TGTGCCAGCAGCCTCACCACTAGCGGGGGGGAAGAGCAGTACTTC. Its translation reads: CASSLTTSGGEEQYF.